This TCR beta chain was profiled in a study of blood T cells in healthy people across ages. Germline V gene lookup returns CDR1 MGHRA and CDR2 YSYEKL. The CDR3 extends over 14 amino acids. Germline trimming cut 4 bases from V and 1 base from J; bases unmatched to any gene: 3. A few counts support this clonotype. PCR was performed a second time for about 6 to 12 cycles using a sample-barcoded 5' primer and a J-beta primer mix. TCRdb analysed the 5' RACE reads with MiXCR anew, one entry per CDR3 protein. This table has about 970,000 distinct CDR3 sequences, about 51% appearing once. This receptor was taken from an older woman in good health. The genes are TRBV4-1 and TRBJ2-7; TRBD1 matches 8 bases. Sequenced input: blood. CDR3 DNA: TGCGCCAGCAGCCGGGACAGGCTTTCCTACGAGCAGTACTTC. Translation: CASSRDRLSYEQYF.